One and the same sample provided the 18 T cell receptor beta chains below, sequenced in a study of OX40 agonist ivuxolimab in advanced cancers. Generated by immunoSEQ multiplex PCR, the TCRdb table keeps only in-frame clones and is missing some. The sample comprises around 72,000 clones, more than 75% of which are singletons, and roughly 17% rests with the top ten. The sequenced sample was CD4+ or CD8+ T cells sorted from blood, obtained in a trial of the OX40 agonist ivuxolimab. Receptor source: an adult with an advanced solid tumor such as melanoma, head and neck, liver or kidney cancer.

CDR3 in DNA: TGTGCCAGCAGCTTAAGGGAGTCCAGGATGAACACTGAAGCTTTCTTT. This codes for CASSLRESRMNTEAFF. This chain connects TRBV7-9 to TRBJ1-1, with D hard to call. CDR3 length: 16 amino acids. V gave up 2 bases and J gave up 0 bases, with 13 bases separating them. Germline V CDR1 and CDR2: SEHNR, FQNEAQ (reference sequence).

This clone came up once. The gene calls are TRBV6-1 and TRBJ2-7; D uncertain. From germline, CDR1 is MNHNS and CDR2 SASEGT. Trimming shortened V by 6 bases and J by 3 bases, and 18 bases separated the two germline ends. This CDR3 is built from 15 residues. CDR3 protein: CASSVSLDTLYEQYF. The CDR3 DNA reads as TGTGCCAGCAGCGTCTCATTAGATACCCTCTACGAGCAGTACTTC.

This clone has a single count. The J gene is TRBJ2-3, the V gene TRBV25-1; TRBD2 is a possible D gene (6 bases). In germline, CDR1 is MGHDK, CDR2 SYGVNS. The CDR3 runs 15 residues. V shed 5 bases and J shed 4 bases, with 16 bases lying between them. The CDR3 coding sequence is TGTGCCAGCAGTAAGAGCGGGCCGGGGGCAGATACGCAGTATTTT. Protein sequence: CASSKSGPGADTQYF.

In its sample, this clone was seen a few times. V is TRBV5-1 and J is TRBJ2-6; D gene ambiguous. Germline loops: CDR1 SGHRS, CDR2 YFSETQ. The CDR3 spans 16 residues. The V gene lost 0 bases and the J gene lost 0 bases, with 7 bases spanning the gap. In nucleotides, the CDR3 is TGCGCCAGCAGCTTGGCGTTGGGCTCTGGGGCCAACGTCCTGACTTTC. It specifies CASSLALGSGANVLTF.

The V gene is TRBV5-5, the J gene TRBJ1-1; unclear D gene. There are 14 residues in the CDR3. V was pared by 2 bases and J by 1 base, with 9 bases between. Germline V CDR1 and CDR2: SGHKS, YYEKEE (reference sequence). The DNA of the CDR3 is TGTGCCAGCAGCTTTACAGACGGGAACACTGAAGCTTTCTTT. Translation: CASSFTDGNTEAFF.

The chain recombines TRBV7-9 with TRBJ2-5; D unclear. This CDR3 is built from 11 residues. Looked up from germline, CDR1 is SEHNR and CDR2 is FQNEAQ (reference sequence). Trimming cost V 6 bases and J 5 bases, with 7 bases left between them. As DNA, the CDR3 is TGTGCCAGCAGAGCCTCGGAGACCCAGTACTTC. Amino acid sequence: CASRASETQYF.

The V gene is TRBV10-2, the J gene TRBJ1-3, with a possible D match to TRBD1 (5 bases). Trimming left V 6 bases short and J 0 bases short, with 15 bases between. The CDR3 runs to 16 residues. Germline V CDR1 and CDR2: WSHSY, SAAADI. This CDR3 is CASRASGLNSGNTIYF. CDR3 coding DNA: TGCGCCAGCAGGGCTTCGGGACTGAACTCTGGAAACACCATATATTTT.

The V call is TRBV19, the J call TRBJ1-5; D call uncertain. CDR1 is LNHDA and CDR2 is SQIVND in the germline V gene (reference sequence). The CDR3 spans 15 residues. Trimming cost V 5 bases and J 2 bases, with 13 bases left between them. CDR3 nucleotide sequence: TGTGCCAGTAGTGAGCAGCCTGACGGCAATCAGCCCCAGCATTTT. Its protein is CASSEQPDGNQPQHF. The full variable domain, its missing parts supplied by reference TRBV19 and TRBJ1-5, is DGGITQSPKYLFRKEGQNVTLSCEQNLNHDAMYWYRQDPGQGLRLIYYSQIVNDFQKGDIAEGYSVSREKKESFPLTVTSAQKNPTAFYLCASSEQPDGNQPQHFGDGTRLSIL.

The chain joins TRBV19 to TRBJ2-6; D is unresolved. Looked up from germline, CDR1 is LNHDA and CDR2 is SQIVND (reference sequence). The V and J ends lost 0 bases and 0 bases respectively, with 18 bases between them. The CDR3 runs 20 residues. The CDR3 DNA reads TGTGCCAGTAGTATAGATCGGGCAAAAAAGGGTGTCTCTGGGGCCAACGTCCTGACTTTC. Residues: CASSIDRAKKGVSGANVLTF.

The chain joins TRBV7-9 to TRBJ1-4, with 7 bases aligning to TRBD1. The V gene end was trimmed by 3 bases and the J gene end by 3 bases; junction bases not matched to a gene: 7. Germline CDR1 SEHNR, CDR2 FQNEAQ (reference sequence). The CDR3 extends over 16 amino acids. The CDR3 region has the DNA TGTGCCAGCAGCTTGACAGGGATCGCGGCTAATGAAAAACTGTTTTTT. Protein product: CASSLTGIAANEKLFF.

The DNA for the CDR3 is TGTGCCCACGGGGCAGGGGGTGAAGCTTTCTTT. This sequence encodes CAHGAGGEAFF. V usage is TRBV6-1 and J usage is TRBJ1-1, with TRBD1 matching over 7 bases. The V gene's germline CDR1 is MNHNS and CDR2 SASEGT. The CDR3 is 11 amino acids. V lost 11 bases, J lost 7 bases, and 7 bases stayed unmatched.

The chain has TRBV27 and TRBJ1-4, with D unclear. CDR1 is MNHEY, CDR2 SMNVEV, per germline (reference sequence). There are 14 residues in the CDR3. The V end lost 3 bases, the J end lost 0 bases, and 5 bases lay between the germline ends. The CDR3 nucleotides are TGTGCCAGCAGTTTCTCTGCAACTAATGAAAAACTGTTTTTT. The encoded protein is CASSFSATNEKLFF.

The V call is TRBV7-2, the J call TRBJ2-5; D possibly corresponds to TRBD1 (6 bases). CDR3 length: 15 amino acids. V was clipped by 5 bases and J by 1 base, with 14 bases between them. The germline CDR1 and CDR2 sequences are SGHTA and FQGNSA. In DNA form, the CDR3 reads TGTGCCAGCAGCATCCTCGGGACACCCCAAGAGACCCAGTACTTC. Translation gives CASSILGTPQETQYF.

The sample holds one count of this clone. The chain is built from TRBV19 and TRBJ2-7, with 11 bases lining up with TRBD1. This CDR3 comprises 15 residues. Per germline, CDR1 LNHDA and CDR2 SQIVND (reference sequence). V was pared by 5 bases and J by 2 bases, with 5 bases of the junction left unmatched. DNA of the CDR3: TGTGCCAGTAGTGGACCGGGACAGGGGGCCTACGAGCAGTACTTC. It specifies CASSGPGQGAYEQYF.

The chain joins TRBV19 to TRBJ2-7; TRBD2 matches 8 bases. The CDR3 totals 14 residues. V dropped 4 bases and J dropped 3; count of bases not matched to a gene: 5. Per the germline V gene, CDR1 is LNHDA and CDR2 is SQIVND (reference sequence). CDR3 amino acids: CASSSVAGNYEQYF. The CDR3 bases are TGTGCCAGTAGTAGTGTAGCGGGGAACTACGAGCAGTACTTC.

This clone has only one observation. The genes are TRBV5-6 and TRBJ1-6, with D possibly matching TRBD1 (6 bases). Germline lookup yields CDR1 SGHDT and CDR2 YYEEEE. This CDR3 spans 16 amino acids. Trimming cost V 0 bases and J 7 bases, with 14 bases left between them. The CDR3 coding sequence is TGTGCCAGCAGCTTGGGCACAGGGACGTGGAATTCACCCCTCCACTTT. Its protein is CASSLGTGTWNSPLHF.

The chain links TRBV7-9 to TRBJ2-3; D might be TRBD2 (5 bases). Germline V gives CDR1 SEHNR, CDR2 FQNEAQ (reference sequence). Trimming removed 3 bases from V and 6 bases from J, with 22 bases in between. The CDR3 has 17 residues. CDR3 bases: TGTGCCAGCAGCTTGCGGCACGGAGGACCCTTACTTGATACGCAGTATTTT. This translates into CASSLRHGGPLLDTQYF.

The chain recombines TRBV2 with TRBJ2-1; 7 nucleotides match TRBD2. Unmatched junction bases numbered 5, after V lost 6 bases and J lost 9 bases. CDR3 length: 12 residues. CDR1 and CDR2 from the germline V gene are SNHLY and FYNNEI. The CDR3 spells CASRGLVGEQFF. The CDR3 region has the DNA TGTGCCAGCAGAGGACTAGTAGGTGAGCAGTTCTTC.